The clone carrying this T cell receptor (beta chain) was picked up a small number of times. This sample stems from a study of T cells after yellow fever vaccination. Via MiXCR, TCRdb re-called the 5' RACE reads, giving one row per CDR3 protein. This table has 620,000 or so distinct CDR3 sequences, about 12% appearing once. Germline values: CDR1 LGHNA, CDR2 YNFKEQ. V was pared by 4 bases and J by 2 bases, with 14 bases between. The length of the CDR3 is 15 residues. This sequence joins TRBV4-2 and TRBJ1-1, with D possibly matching TRBD1 (5 bases). This clonotype originated in a man aged 25-45 years who received the YFV17D yellow fever vaccine. Source: PBMCs, taken on the day of the yellow fever booster vaccination. As DNA, the CDR3 is TGTGCCAGCAGCCCAGAAGACAGACAAAACACTGAAGCTTTCTTT. It codes for CASSPEDRQNTEAFF.